This T cell receptor beta chain was profiled in a study of blood T cells in healthy people across ages. Study-wide results and limits: There were more naive CD4+ cells and higher diversity in long-lived donors than in aged donors. Changes seen in expanded clonotypes were possibly confounded by donor CMV status left unknown.

A sample-barcoded 5' primer and a J-beta primer mix were used in a second PCR of roughly 7 to 11 cycles. Each cDNA molecule was tagged by a template-switch adaptor that had 12 random nucleotides. TCRdb reanalysed the 5' RACE reads using MiXCR and keeps one entry per CDR3 protein. The data hold fewer than 2 million distinct CDR3 sequences, with more than 35% observed a single time. This clonotype was counted between two and nine times. Its antigen remains unknown. The germline V gene has CDR1 LGHNA and CDR2 YSLEER. CDR3 length: 16 amino acids. The chain recombines TRBV4-3 with TRBJ1-2; 9 nucleotides align to TRBD1. This TCR was sampled from a human donor in good health. Sequenced material: blood. CDR3 nucleotide sequence: TGCACCCTAAATGGGCGGGACAGGGATCTGGGCTATGGCTACACCTTC. It encodes CTLNGRDRDLGYGYTF.